This passage covers 8 T cell receptor beta chains from one sample sequenced in a study of CD8+ T cells in alopecia areata (dated by TCRdb to the late 2010s). The receptor library was made with the immunoSEQ multiplex PCR assay. RNA was extracted from all samples and reverse transcribed into cDNA as template for TCR sequencing. The source is immuneACCESS, and TCRdb retained only in-frame sequences with V and J called. Part of the clones is not carried over; for the studies checked, unresolved V genes explain less than half of this, and the remainder is unexplained. This sample is represented by roughly 12,000 clones; roughly 55% of them were singletons. Jointly, the top ten make up about a fifth of the sample. Lesional scalp punch biopsies and peripheral blood were collected from alopecia areata patients. Material: skin. The receptors were gathered from a human donor with alopecia areata.

This chain links TRBV10-3 with TRBJ2-2, with 11 bases that match TRBD2. This CDR3 comprises 14 residues. V shed 10 bases, J shed 4 bases, and the junction held 5 bases outside the gene matches. Per germline, CDR1 ENHRY and CDR2 SYGVKD. The CDR3: CATIGTSGTGELFF. CDR3 DNA: TGTGCCACCATAGGGACTAGCGGCACCGGGGAGCTGTTTTTT.

V gene TRBV5-4 combines with J gene TRBJ2-3; D possibly corresponds to TRBD1 (5 bases). CDR1 is SGHNT, CDR2 YYREEE, per germline (reference sequence). Trimming took 4 bases from V and 0 from J, leaving 12 bases between them. The CDR3 extends over 15 amino acids. The CDR3 here is CASSIRQTSTDTQYF. In DNA, the CDR3 is TGTGCCAGCAGCATACGACAGACTAGCACAGATACGCAGTATTTT.

The chain couples TRBV19 to TRBJ2-7; 7 nucleotides agree with TRBD1. Germline CDR1 reads LNHDA; CDR2 reads SQIVND (reference sequence). There are 14 residues in the CDR3. V lost 9 bases, J lost 3 bases, and 11 bases stayed unmatched. CDR3 in amino acids: CASSRATGLYEQYF. In DNA form, the CDR3 reads TGTGCCAGCAGTCGCGCGACAGGGCTCTACGAGCAGTACTTC.

V and J are TRBV27 and TRBJ1-2; 7 bases map to TRBD1. The germline gives CDR1 MNHEY, CDR2 SMNVEV (reference sequence). The V gene end was trimmed by 5 bases and the J gene end by 4 bases; junction bases not matched to a gene: 13. The CDR3 sequence is 16 residues long. The CDR3 loop is CASSPLRGLFGYGYTF. DNA for the CDR3: TGTGCCAGCAGTCCCCTCAGGGGGTTGTTCGGCTATGGCTACACCTTC.

The chain recombines TRBV29-1 with TRBJ2-1, with 8 bases matching TRBD1. V trimming: 7 bases; J trimming: 4 bases; junction bases outside the gene matches: 9. Germline V gene lookup returns CDR1 SQVTM and CDR2 ANQGSEA. The CDR3 covers 14 residues. The CDR3 protein is CSAKRTGNYNEQFF. In DNA, the CDR3 is TGCAGCGCCAAAAGGACAGGGAATTACAATGAGCAGTTCTTC.

This clone was seen a few times. The chain is built from TRBV5-4 and TRBJ1-4, with D hard to call. V lost 0 bases, J lost 8 bases, and 20 bases lay in between. The germline V gene has CDR1 SGHNT and CDR2 YYREEE (reference sequence). There are 17 residues in the CDR3. The CDR3 nucleotides read TGTGCCAGCAGCTTGGGGCAGGCGATCGACACGGAGGAAAAACTGTTTTTT. Translating it yields CASSLGQAIDTEEKLFF.

The J gene is TRBJ1-6, the V gene TRBV29-1; 7 bases map to TRBD1. The CDR3 contains 13 residues. Germline CDR1 SQVTM, CDR2 ANQGSEA. V gave up 6 bases and J gave up 7 bases; unmatched junction bases: 6. CDR3 sequence: CSVGTDENSPLHF. In nucleotides, the CDR3 is TGCAGCGTAGGGACAGATGAAAATTCACCCCTCCACTTT.

CDR3 nucleotide sequence: TGTGCCAGCAGCTTACGGCTAGCGGGAGCGGACAATGAGCAGTTCTTC. It translates to CASSLRLAGADNEQFF. The V gene is TRBV5-4, the J gene TRBJ2-1; TRBD2 agrees at 10 bases. The V and J ends lost 2 bases and 5 bases, in that order; junction bases with no gene match: 7. Per germline, CDR1 SGHNT and CDR2 YYREEE (reference sequence). This CDR3 has 16 residues.